These 21 T cell receptor beta chains came from one sample sequenced in a study of siplizumab effects on memory and regulatory T cells. The protocol was immunoSEQ multiplex PCR, while the TCRdb copy is restricted to in-frame clones and leaves out a portion. Seen here are more than 85,000 clones, approximately 92% observed once, and the top ten hold more than 2.5%. The specimen sequenced was CD4+ T cells sorted from blood. These receptor sequences come from a human donor in good health. Some clones in this sample may be carry-over from other donors' samples.

The gene calls are TRBV29-1 and TRBJ2-1; the D gene could be TRBD1 or TRBD2 (6 bases each). Trimming took 3 bases from V and 7 from J, leaving 19 bases between them. Looked up from germline, CDR1 is SQVTM and CDR2 is ANQGSEA. The CDR3 is made up of 15 amino acids. The CDR3 sequence is CSVDGPGGLTNEQFF. CDR3 nucleotide sequence: TGCAGCGTTGATGGCCCTGGGGGGCTAACGAATGAGCAGTTCTTC.

This sequence joins TRBV27 and TRBJ2-5; 14 bases match TRBD2. Germline V gene sequence: CDR1 MNHEY, CDR2 SMNVEV (reference sequence). This CDR3 has 16 residues. J lost 5 bases, V lost 5 bases, and 7 bases had no gene match. The CDR3 DNA sequence: TGTGCCAGCAGTCCTTACCGACTAGCGGGAGGGGAGACCCAGTACTTC. It translates to CASSPYRLAGGETQYF.

This chain connects TRBV18 to TRBJ2-4; 10 bases align to TRBD1. Germline trimming cut 3 bases from V and 3 bases from J; bases unmatched to any gene: 11. CDR3 length: 18 residues. Germline CDR1 is KGHSH and CDR2 is LQKENI. The CDR3 nucleotides read TGTGCCAGCTCACCGGGACAGGGGATTTTTATGGGCAAAAACATTCAGTACTTC. It translates to CASSPGQGIFMGKNIQYF.

This chain joins TRBV27 and TRBJ2-1; D could derive from TRBD1 or TRBD2 (6 bases each). This CDR3 region has 16 residues. V gave up 5 bases and J gave up 8 bases, with 22 bases separating them. Per germline, CDR1 MNHEY and CDR2 SMNVEV (reference sequence). CDR3 sequence (DNA): TGTGCCAGCAGTACCCCGAAAGGGGGGTTAGTGGATGAGCAGTTCTTC. Protein product: CASSTPKGGLVDEQFF.

The chain has TRBV4-1 and TRBJ1-1, with D possibly being TRBD1 (6 bases). The V gene lost 1 base and the J gene lost 1 base, with 7 bases spanning the gap. Germline CDR1 is MGHRA and CDR2 is YSYEKL. The CDR3 is made up of 14 amino acids. The CDR3 region has the DNA TGCGCCAGCAGCCAAGGGACAGAGAACACTGAAGCTTTCTTT. As protein: CASSQGTENTEAFF.

V and J are TRBV2 and TRBJ1-2; D uncertain. Trimming left V 9 bases short and J 1 base short, with 6 bases between. Germline V gene data show CDR1 as SNHLY and CDR2 as FYNNEI. CDR3 length: 11 amino acids. CDR3 DNA sequence: TGTGCCAGTGGGAATAACTATGGCTACACCTTC. As protein: CASGNNYGYTF.

As to this clone: Lacking the conserved final phenylalanine or tryptophan, this CDR3 likely reflects a read error. Because the CDR3's place on the DNA is in doubt, the DNA is left out and the CDR3 is given as listed by TCRdb. This sequence joins TRBV27 and TRBJ2-7; the table's D call of TRBD1 was not tested on the DNA. Germline V gene data show CDR1 as MNHEY and CDR2 as SMNVEV (reference sequence). The CDR3 length is 14 residues, termini included. CDR3 amino acids: CASSPDRAPRNSSL.

V and J are TRBV6-1 and TRBJ1-5, with D possibly matching TRBD1 (6 bases). V was cut by 11 bases and J by 11 bases, with 13 bases left in between. Per germline, CDR1 MNHNS and CDR2 SASEGT. The CDR3 sequence is 10 residues long. The DNA of the CDR3 is TGTGCCCCCGGGACACAGACCCAGCATTTT. Translated, it gives CAPGTQTQHF.

This clone was counted a single time. This chain joins TRBV27 and TRBJ2-1, with D uncertain. V lost 5 bases and J lost 4, with 12 bases in between. Germline CDR1 MNHEY, CDR2 SMNVEV (reference sequence). The CDR3 has 14 residues. CDR3 amino acids: CASSMGGIYNEQFF. The CDR3 DNA sequence: TGTGCCAGCAGTATGGGCGGAATTTACAATGAGCAGTTCTTC.

The J gene is TRBJ2-6, the V gene TRBV19; TRBD1 matches at 7 bases. J lost 2 bases, V lost 0 bases, and 7 bases had no gene match. Germline lookup yields CDR1 LNHDA and CDR2 SQIVND (reference sequence). There are 18 residues in the CDR3. In DNA, the CDR3 is TGTGCCAGTAGTATAGACCTAGGGGGCAGGGCTGGGGCCAACGTCCTGACTTTC. This encodes CASSIDLGGRAGANVLTF.

This clone was seen once. The V and J genes are TRBV29-1 and TRBJ2-7; D possibly corresponds to TRBD1 (6 bases). The CDR3 has 14 residues. Germline-derived CDR1 and CDR2 are SQVTM and ANQGSEA. V was shortened by 7 bases and J by 1 base, with 17 bases between the two germline ends. The CDR3 nucleotides are TGCAGCGCCAAGCCCCGGGACACGTCCTACGAGCAGTACTTC. This encodes CSAKPRDTSYEQYF.

This clone appeared a single time. The rearrangement joins TRBV10-3 to TRBJ1-2; TRBD1 agrees at 10 bases. Trimming at V came to 11 bases and at J to 4 bases, leaving 13 bases not matched to a gene. Germline CDR1 is ENHRY and CDR2 is SYGVKD. The CDR3 consists of 15 residues. DNA for the CDR3: TGTGCCTCTCTCTGGGAAGGACAGGGGGGCTATGGCTACACCTTC. Encoded protein: CASLWEGQGGYGYTF.

The chain employs TRBV7-6 and TRBJ2-1; a weak D match, TRBD1 (6 bases). Per germline, CDR1 SGHVS and CDR2 FNYEAQ. V lost 5 bases, J lost 4 bases, and 12 bases lay in between. This CDR3 has 14 amino acids. CDR3 protein: CASSRQATYNEQFF. The CDR3 bases are TGTGCCAGCAGCCGACAGGCGACTTACAATGAGCAGTTCTTC.

This chain links TRBV7-9 with TRBJ2-7; D is perhaps TRBD1 or TRBD2 (6 bases each). CDR3 length: 15 amino acids. V lost 5 bases and J lost 4, with 18 bases in between. Germline V gene sequence: CDR1 SEHNR, CDR2 FQNEAQ (reference sequence). This CDR3 reads CASSIGGLGGYEQYF. The CDR3 DNA is TGTGCCAGCAGCATAGGGGGGTTAGGTGGTTACGAGCAGTACTTC.

J is TRBJ2-7 and V is TRBV9; possibly TRBD1 or TRBD2 for D (5 bases each). The CDR3 loop spans 15 amino acids. Trimming stripped 1 base from V and 3 bases from J, with 14 bases between. Per the germline V gene, CDR1 is SGDLS and CDR2 is YYNGEE. The CDR3 DNA reads TGTGCCAGCAGCGTATCGGTGGGGGAGAGCTACGAGCAGTACTTC. Residues: CASSVSVGESYEQYF. Based on the CDR3 plus reference TRBV9 and TRBJ2-7, the full variable domain is DSGVTQTPKHLITATGQRVTLRCSPRSGDLSVYWYQQSLDQGLQFLIQYYNGEERAKGNILERFSAQQFPDLHSELNLSSLELGDSALYFCASSVSVGESYEQYFGPGTRLTVT.

V usage is TRBV7-2 and J usage is TRBJ2-3, with unresolved D. V lost 1 base to trimming and J lost 4 bases, with 9 bases between them. Germline V gives CDR1 SGHTA, CDR2 FQGNSA. The CDR3 spans 14 residues. The CDR3 is CASSLGGGADTQYF. CDR3 sequence (DNA): TGTGCCAGCAGCTTAGGTGGCGGAGCAGATACGCAGTATTTT.

The chain employs TRBV9 and TRBJ2-5, with D possibly TRBD2 on 6 matching bases. Deletions cut 2 bases from V and 1 base from J, with 15 bases between. The CDR3 has 16 amino acids. Germline CDR1 reads SGDLS; CDR2 reads YYNGEE. This chain's CDR3 is CASSVGGSRVQETQYF. For the CDR3, the DNA is TGTGCCAGCAGCGTTGGGGGGTCGAGAGTCCAAGAGACCCAGTACTTC. The variable domain in full, with the rest retrieved from reference TRBV9 and TRBJ2-5, is DSGVTQTPKHLITATGQRVTLRCSPRSGDLSVYWYQQSLDQGLQFLIQYYNGEERAKGNILERFSAQQFPDLHSELNLSSLELGDSALYFCASSVGGSRVQETQYFGPGTRLLVL.

The chain carries TRBV7-2 and TRBJ2-4; TRBD2 agrees at 10 bases. J was trimmed by 6 bases and V by 2 bases; bases with no gene match: 16. Germline CDR1 SGHTA, CDR2 FQGNSA. The CDR3 spans 19 residues. CDR3 sequence: CASSLTRERLWTSGNIQYF. CDR3 DNA sequence: TGTGCCAGCAGCTTAACGAGGGAGAGGCTCTGGACTAGCGGAAACATTCAGTACTTC.

The rearrangement links TRBV27 to TRBJ2-7, with D tentatively TRBD2 (6 bases). Germline V gives CDR1 MNHEY, CDR2 SMNVEV (reference sequence). This CDR3 spans 14 amino acids. V shed 5 bases and J shed 7 bases, with 18 bases lying between them. The CDR3 nucleotides read TGTGCCAGCAGTCGCGGGACCATTCCGGGGGAGCAGTACTTC. This gives the protein CASSRGTIPGEQYF.

This clone was detected once. The J gene is TRBJ2-3, the V gene TRBV7-2, with D perhaps TRBD2 (6 bases). V shed 5 bases and J shed 2 bases, with 11 bases lying between them. Germline CDR1 and CDR2: SGHTA and FQGNSA. The CDR3 is 14 residues long. The CDR3 protein is CASSRTKPTDTQYF. The DNA of the CDR3 is TGTGCCAGCAGCCGGACTAAACCCACAGATACGCAGTATTTT.

This clone was counted at least ten times. The chain recombines TRBV2 with TRBJ2-7, with 8 bases lining up with TRBD2. After removal of 1 base from V and 3 bases from J, the junction contained 5 bases not matched to a gene. Germline CDR1 and CDR2: SNHLY and FYNNEI. The CDR3 totals 15 residues. The CDR3 here is CASSEVRTSRYEQYF. The CDR3 coding sequence is TGTGCCAGCAGTGAAGTTAGGACTAGCCGCTACGAGCAGTACTTC.